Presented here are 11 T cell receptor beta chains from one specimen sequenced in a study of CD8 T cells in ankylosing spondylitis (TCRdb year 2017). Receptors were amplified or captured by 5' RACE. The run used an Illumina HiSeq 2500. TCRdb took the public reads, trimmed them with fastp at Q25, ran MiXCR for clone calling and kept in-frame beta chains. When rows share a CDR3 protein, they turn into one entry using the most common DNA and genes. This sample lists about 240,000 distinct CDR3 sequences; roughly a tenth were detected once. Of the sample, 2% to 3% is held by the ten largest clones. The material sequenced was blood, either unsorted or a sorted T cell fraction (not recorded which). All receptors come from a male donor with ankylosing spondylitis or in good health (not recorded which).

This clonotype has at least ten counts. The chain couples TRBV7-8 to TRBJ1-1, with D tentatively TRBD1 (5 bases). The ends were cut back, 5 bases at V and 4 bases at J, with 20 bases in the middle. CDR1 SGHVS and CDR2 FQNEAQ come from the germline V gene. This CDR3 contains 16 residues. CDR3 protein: CASSLTGTGASTEAFF. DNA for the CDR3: TGTGCCAGCAGCCTCACCGGGACGGGAGCGTCCACTGAAGCTTTCTTT.

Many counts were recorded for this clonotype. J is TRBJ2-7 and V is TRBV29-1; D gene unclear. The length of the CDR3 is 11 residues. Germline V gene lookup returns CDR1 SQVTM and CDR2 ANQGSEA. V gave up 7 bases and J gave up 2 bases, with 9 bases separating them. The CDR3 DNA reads TGCAGCGCGGCAAACACCTACGAGCAGTACTTC. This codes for CSAANTYEQYF.

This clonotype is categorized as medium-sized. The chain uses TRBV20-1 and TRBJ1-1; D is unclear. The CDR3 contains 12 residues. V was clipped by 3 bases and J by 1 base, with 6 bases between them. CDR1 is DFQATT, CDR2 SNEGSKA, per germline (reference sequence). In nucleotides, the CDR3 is TGCAGTGCTAGTATCCGGAACACTGAAGCTTTCTTT. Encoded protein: CSASIRNTEAFF.

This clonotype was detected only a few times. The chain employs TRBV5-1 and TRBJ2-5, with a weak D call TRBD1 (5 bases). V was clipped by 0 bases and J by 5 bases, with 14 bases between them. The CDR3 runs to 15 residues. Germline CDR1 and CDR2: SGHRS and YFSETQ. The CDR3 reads CASSLEAGMEETQYF. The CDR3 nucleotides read TGCGCCAGCAGCTTGGAGGCAGGGATGGAGGAGACCCAGTACTTC. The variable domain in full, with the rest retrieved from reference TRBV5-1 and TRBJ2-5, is KAGVTQTPRYLIKTRGQQVTLSCSPISGHRSVSWYQQTPGQGLQFLFEYFSETQRNKGNFPGRFSGRQFSNSRSEMNVSTLELGDSALYLCASSLEAGMEETQYFGPGTRLLVL.

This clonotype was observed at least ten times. The DNA of the CDR3 is TGTGCCAGCAGCCAAGTAGGGAACACCGGGGAGCTGTTTTTT. It is translated as CASSQVGNTGELFF. The V gene is TRBV3-1, the J gene TRBJ2-2; D not resolved. The germline CDR1 and CDR2 sequences are LGHDT and YNNKEL (reference sequence). V lost 1 base, J lost 1 base, and 4 bases lay in between. The CDR3 sequence is 14 residues long.

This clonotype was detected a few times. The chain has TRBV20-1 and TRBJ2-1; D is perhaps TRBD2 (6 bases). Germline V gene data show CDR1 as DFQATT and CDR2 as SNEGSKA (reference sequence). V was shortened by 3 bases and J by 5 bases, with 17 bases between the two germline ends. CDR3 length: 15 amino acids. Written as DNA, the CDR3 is TGCAGTGCTAGGGACGGCGGGACCCCTGACAATGAGCAGTTCTTC. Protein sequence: CSARDGGTPDNEQFF.

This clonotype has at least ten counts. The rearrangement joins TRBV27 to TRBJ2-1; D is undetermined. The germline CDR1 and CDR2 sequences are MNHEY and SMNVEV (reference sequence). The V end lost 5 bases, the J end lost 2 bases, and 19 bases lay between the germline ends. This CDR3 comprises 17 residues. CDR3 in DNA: TGTGCCAGCAGTGTCAATCCTCAAGGGCCGACCTACAATGAGCAGTTCTTC. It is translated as CASSVNPQGPTYNEQFF.

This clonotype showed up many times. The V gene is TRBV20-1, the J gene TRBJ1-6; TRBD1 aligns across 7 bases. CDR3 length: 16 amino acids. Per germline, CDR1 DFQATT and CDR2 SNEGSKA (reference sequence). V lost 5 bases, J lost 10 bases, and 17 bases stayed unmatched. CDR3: CSARRDTGAGYSPLHF. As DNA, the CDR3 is TGCAGTGCTCGCCGCGATACAGGGGCGGGTTACTCACCCCTCCACTTT.

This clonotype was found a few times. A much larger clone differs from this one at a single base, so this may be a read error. The CDR3: CSARKTGEWVNSPLHF. The CDR3 DNA is TGCAGTGCTCGTAAAACAGGGGAGTGGGTGAATTCACCCCTCCACTTT. This chain links TRBV20-1 with TRBJ1-6; 7 bases fit TRBD1. This CDR3 comprises 16 residues. Trimming took 5 bases from V and 7 from J; bases not matched to a gene: 14. Germline CDR1 is DFQATT and CDR2 is SNEGSKA (reference sequence).

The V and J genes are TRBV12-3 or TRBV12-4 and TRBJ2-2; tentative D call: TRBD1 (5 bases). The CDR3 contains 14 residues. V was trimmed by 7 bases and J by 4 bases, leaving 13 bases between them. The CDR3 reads CASTLGLPTGELFF. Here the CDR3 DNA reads TGTGCCAGCACGTTGGGGCTCCCCACCGGGGAGCTGTTTTTT.

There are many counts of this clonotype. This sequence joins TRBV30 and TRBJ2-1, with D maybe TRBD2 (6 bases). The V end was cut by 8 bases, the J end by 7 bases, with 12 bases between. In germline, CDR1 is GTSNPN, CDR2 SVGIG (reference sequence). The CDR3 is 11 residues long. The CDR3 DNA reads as TGTGCCGCAGAGGAGGGGAATGAGCAGTTCTTC. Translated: CAAEEGNEQFF.